This T cell receptor (beta chain) was identified during a study of blood T cell repertoires in COVID-19. Study background: T cells, B-cell-depleted T cells, or PBMCs supplied cDNA or gDNA.

Only in-frame clones appear in the TCRdb table, and some are missing; sequencing was by immunoSEQ multiplex PCR. Here the sample spans under 200,000 clones, approximately 79% being singletons. V lost 6 bases and J lost 4, with 10 bases in between. This CDR3 region has 13 residues. CDR1 and CDR2 (germline): SNHLY, FYNNEI. This clonotype was sampled from a woman aged 80 or over with acute or convalescent COVID-19. This chain links TRBV2 with TRBJ2-1, with D possibly TRBD1 on 6 matching bases. The sample comprised peripheral blood. The CDR3 loop reads CASRGDIYNEQFF. The CDR3 region has the DNA TGTGCCAGCAGGGGGGACATATACAATGAGCAGTTCTTC.